The 2 T cell receptor beta chains reported below all come from one sample, sequenced in a study of blood T cell repertoires in COVID-19. Produced via immunoSEQ multiplex PCR; TCRdb's table is partial and in-frame only. The data show under 200,000 clones, around nine tenths seen once. Input material: peripheral blood. Every receptor here comes from a man between 18 and 35 years old with active or convalescent COVID-19.

The count of this clone is one. This rearrangement joins TRBV9 to TRBJ1-1; D gene ambiguous. The CDR3 spans 13 residues. With 0 bases removed from V and 1 base from J, the gap between germline ends came to 4 bases. Germline assignment: CDR1 SGDLS and CDR2 YYNGEE. CDR3 nucleotide sequence: TGTGCCAGCAGCGTAGGGCCGAACACTGAAGCTTTCTTT. This codes for CASSVGPNTEAFF.

The V call is TRBV30, the J call TRBJ1-2; 7 bases map to TRBD1. CDR1 and CDR2 (germline): GTSNPN, SVGIG (reference sequence). The CDR3 is 13 amino acids. V shed 2 bases, J shed 7 bases, and the junction held 7 bases outside the gene matches. The DNA for the CDR3 is TGTGCCTGGAGTCCCGACAGGGTAGGTGGCTACACCTTC. Translating it yields CAWSPDRVGGYTF. The whole variable domain, remainder taken from reference TRBV30 and TRBJ1-2, is SQTIHQWPATLVQPVGSPLSLECTVEGTSNPNLYWYRQAAGRGLQLLFYSVGIGQISSEVPQNLSASRPQDRQFILSSKKLLLSDSGFYLCAWSPDRVGGYTFGSGTRLTVV.